The 19 T cell receptor beta chains in this list originate from one sample, sequenced in a study of shared clonotypes between healthy human individuals. The naive CD8 fraction comprised CD45RO-negative cells positively selected for CCR7 and excluded terminally differentiated effector memory CD45RA+ cells. Generated by immunoSEQ multiplex PCR, the TCRdb table keeps only in-frame clones and is missing some. The table has about 2.2 million clones, under 95% seen once; the top ten hold 1.5% to 2%. The sequenced sample was naive CD8+ T cells from PBMCs. These receptors all come from a man aged 18 to 29 in good health. Some clones in this sample may be carry-over from other donors' samples.

CDR3 DNA: TGTGCCAGCAGCGCGACCGCCACTAGCGGGAGATACGACGAGCAGTACTTC. This translates into CASSATATSGRYDEQYF. The chain couples TRBV7-6 to TRBJ2-7; 11 bases are shared with TRBD2. V was pared by 5 bases and J by 5 bases, with 14 bases of the junction left unmatched. Germline CDR1 is SGHVS and CDR2 is FNYEAQ. This CDR3 contains 17 residues.

The chain links TRBV5-1 to TRBJ2-5, with TRBD2 matching 12 bases. The CDR3 loop spans 15 amino acids. The V segment lost 0 bases and the J segment 5 bases; nucleotides outside the gene matches: 2. Germline assignment: CDR1 SGHRS and CDR2 YFSETQ. CDR3 in DNA: TGCGCCAGCAGCTTGGGACTAGCGGGAGAGGAGACCCAGTACTTC. Amino acids: CASSLGLAGEETQYF.

The rearrangement links TRBV5-1 to TRBJ2-1, with 7 bases aligning to TRBD1. V was clipped by 4 bases and J by 6 bases; unmatched bases: 7. Per germline, CDR1 SGHRS and CDR2 YFSETQ. CDR3 size: 14 residues. The chain's CDR3 is CASSPPTGSNEQFF. The CDR3 region has the DNA TGCGCCAGCAGCCCCCCGACAGGGTCCAATGAGCAGTTCTTC.

The chain joins TRBV6-5 to TRBJ1-1, with D tentatively TRBD1 (5 bases). V dropped 1 base and J dropped 7 bases, with 13 bases sitting between them. Per germline, CDR1 MNHEY and CDR2 SVGAGI. CDR3 length: 14 residues. The CDR3 reads CASSYFAGLGEAFF. The DNA for the CDR3 is TGTGCCAGCAGTTACTTCGCAGGGCTGGGTGAAGCTTTCTTT.

The gene calls are TRBV25-1 and TRBJ2-1; 9 nucleotides line up with TRBD2. V gave up 1 base and J gave up 9 bases; unmatched junction bases: 13. The CDR3 has 17 residues. Germline CDR1 is MGHDK and CDR2 is SYGVNS. CDR3 in DNA: TGTGCCAGCAGTGAATCCCATTTAGCGGGAGTTGGCGGTGAGCAGTTCTTC. Translated, it gives CASSESHLAGVGGEQFF.

The rearrangement joins TRBV28 to TRBJ2-1; no clear D gene. Deletions cut 7 bases from V and 8 bases from J, with 21 bases between. Germline loops: CDR1 MDHEN, CDR2 SYDVKM. CDR3 size: 15 residues. For the CDR3, the DNA is TGTGCCAGCAACCGAGCCAGGAATTCGGTGGATGAGCAGTTCTTC. Translated: CASNRARNSVDEQFF.

The V and J genes are TRBV19 and TRBJ2-5; D is unclear. Trimming took 6 bases from V and 4 from J, leaving 15 bases between them. This CDR3 contains 14 residues. The germline CDR1 and CDR2 sequences are LNHDA and SQIVND (reference sequence). CDR3 in amino acids: CASSPTSSLETQYF. DNA for the CDR3: TGTGCCAGTAGCCCGACAAGTTCCCTAGAGACCCAGTACTTC.

This chain joins TRBV27 and TRBJ1-2; possible D gene TRBD1, 5 bases. This CDR3 has 13 amino acids. The germline CDR1 and CDR2 sequences are MNHEY and SMNVEV (reference sequence). Trimming pared 3 bases from V and 7 bases from J, leaving 12 bases between. The CDR3 is CASSFQGFVGYTF. The DNA for the CDR3 is TGTGCCAGCAGTTTTCAGGGATTTGTTGGCTACACCTTC.

J is TRBJ1-5 and V is TRBV7-2; D is unclear. Germline lookup yields CDR1 SGHTA and CDR2 FQGNSA. V was pared by 2 bases and J by 2 bases, with 10 bases between. The CDR3 is 15 amino acids. CDR3 region: CASSLSQAGNQPQHF. The CDR3, as DNA: TGTGCCAGCAGCTTATCCCAGGCTGGCAATCAGCCCCAGCATTTT.

The chain links TRBV7-9 to TRBJ1-1; D gene unclear. The germline V gene has CDR1 SEHNR and CDR2 FQNEAQ (reference sequence). V lost 8 bases and J 5 bases, leaving 12 bases between the germline ends. The CDR3 is made up of 12 amino acids. The CDR3 here is CASQRDVTEAFF. CDR3 coding DNA: TGTGCCAGCCAAAGGGATGTTACTGAAGCTTTCTTT. The variable domain in full, completed from reference TRBV7-9 and TRBJ1-1, reads DTGVSQNPRHKITKRGQNVTFRCDPISEHNRLYWYRQTLGQGPEFLTYFQNEAQLEKSRLLSDRFSAERPKGSFSTLEIQRTEQGDSAMYLCASQRDVTEAFFGQGTRLTVV.

The chain links TRBV20-1 to TRBJ2-7; D unclear. CDR1 is DFQATT and CDR2 is SNEGSKA in the germline V gene (reference sequence). V was clipped by 5 bases and J by 4 bases, with 6 bases between them. The CDR3 spans 10 residues. The CDR3 DNA is TGCAGTGCTGACAATTACGAGCAGTACTTC. Protein: CSADNYEQYF.

The CDR3 DNA reads as TGTGCCAGCAGCGCGCACCGGACAGAGTCCAATGAAAAACTGTTTTTT. It encodes CASSAHRTESNEKLFF. V is TRBV9 and J is TRBJ1-4; maybe TRBD1 (6 bases). Germline V lookup: CDR1 SGDLS, CDR2 YYNGEE. CDR3 length equals 16 residues. V lost 3 bases, J lost 5 bases, and 17 bases lay in between.

The chain links TRBV28 to TRBJ2-7; D perhaps matches TRBD2 (5 bases). Trimming shortened V by 5 bases and J by 3 bases, and 20 bases separated the two germline ends. The CDR3 extends over 16 amino acids. Germline V gene sequence: CDR1 MDHEN, CDR2 SYDVKM. The CDR3 sequence: CASSPPSRIGDYEQYF. The CDR3 coding sequence is TGTGCCAGCAGTCCACCTAGCCGGATCGGGGACTACGAGCAGTACTTC.

V usage is TRBV9 and J usage is TRBJ2-2; 12 bases agree with TRBD1. V shed 3 bases and J 1 base; nucleotides not matched to a gene: 4. From germline, CDR1 is SGDLS and CDR2 YYNGEE. CDR3 length equals 17 residues. In nucleotides, the CDR3 is TGTGCCAGCAGCGCATGGGACAGGGGGCTGAACACCGGGGAGCTGTTTTTT. Translated: CASSAWDRGLNTGELFF.

On this clone itself: At the DNA level, this CDR3 is encoded by other sequences in the same sample as well. V usage is TRBV27 and J usage is TRBJ2-7; TRBD2 matches 7 bases. The CDR3 is 15 amino acids. The germline gives CDR1 MNHEY, CDR2 SMNVEV (reference sequence). The trim removed 3 bases at V and 0 bases at J, leaving 5 bases unmatched. This CDR3 is CASSLGGGSSYEQYF. The CDR3 DNA sequence: TGTGCCAGCAGTTTGGGCGGGGGTAGCTCCTACGAGCAGTACTTC.

The chain has TRBV27 and TRBJ1-2; D may be TRBD1 (6 bases). V shed 2 bases and J shed 2 bases, with 12 bases lying between them. Germline CDR1 MNHEY, CDR2 SMNVEV (reference sequence). This CDR3 comprises 15 residues. The CDR3 bases are TGTGCCAGCAGTTTAAGGGGGATACAAAACTATGGCTACACCTTC. Translated: CASSLRGIQNYGYTF.

The chain couples TRBV7-9 to TRBJ2-5; 8 bases match TRBD1. Germline V gives CDR1 SEHNR, CDR2 FQNEAQ (reference sequence). The V segment lost 5 bases and the J segment 5 bases; nucleotides outside the gene matches: 13. The CDR3 extends over 16 amino acids. The CDR3 DNA reads as TGTGCCAGCAGCCCCCCCGGCAGGGGGCACGGGGAGACCCAGTACTTC. Amino acids: CASSPPGRGHGETQYF.

This clone occurred once. V usage is TRBV28 and J usage is TRBJ1-5, with D possibly matching TRBD1 (6 bases). CDR1 MDHEN and CDR2 SYDVKM come from the germline V gene. Trimming left V 6 bases short and J 10 bases short, with 19 bases between. The CDR3 is 14 residues long. The CDR3 coding sequence is TGTGCCAGCAGGCCCCGGGGGCTTAATTTTCCCCAGCATTTT. This codes for CASRPRGLNFPQHF.

The chain links TRBV5-8 to TRBJ1-5; a possible D gene is TRBD1 (6 bases). The V end was cut by 4 bases, the J end by 2 bases, with 16 bases between. Germline V gives CDR1 SGHTS, CDR2 YDEGEE. The CDR3 is 16 amino acids. CDR3 amino acids: CASSPYLTGGNQPQHF. The CDR3 region has the DNA TGTGCCAGCAGCCCCTACCTGACAGGAGGCAATCAGCCCCAGCATTTT.